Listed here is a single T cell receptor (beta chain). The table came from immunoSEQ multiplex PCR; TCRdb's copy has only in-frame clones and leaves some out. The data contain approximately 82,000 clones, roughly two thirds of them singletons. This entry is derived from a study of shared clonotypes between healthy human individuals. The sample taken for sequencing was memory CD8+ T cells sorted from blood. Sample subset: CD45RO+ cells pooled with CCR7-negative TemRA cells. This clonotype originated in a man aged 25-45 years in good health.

The CDR3 DNA follows: TGTGCCAGCAGTGAAAGACAGGTACCCCAATCTGGGGCCAACGTCCTGACTTTC. Translated, it gives CASSERQVPQSGANVLTF. This sequence joins TRBV25-1 and TRBJ2-6, with TRBD1 as a possible D gene (6 bases). The CDR3 spans 18 residues. Trimming shortened V by 2 bases and J by 1 base, and 15 bases separated the two germline ends. Germline values: CDR1 MGHDK, CDR2 SYGVNS.